This TCR beta chain comes out of a study of T cells in Graves' hyperthyroidism and ophthalmopathy. Study conclusions and caveats: Ophthalmopathy onset followed model prediction by a median around 6.9 months.

The study excluded patients with uncontrolled infection, other autoimmune disease, pregnancy or lactation. Using RNA transcripts as the source, TCR beta CDR3 regions were amplified. TCR CDR3 regions were first amplified by RT-PCR with HTBI primers. TCRdb reprocessed the multiplex PCR reads via MiXCR and lists one record per CDR3 protein. Among about 420,000 distinct CDR3 sequences listed, about 15% were seen once. The CDR3 sequence is 16 residues long. Trimming cost V 0 bases and J 6 bases, with 17 bases left between them. CDR1 and CDR2 from the germline V gene are SGHDT and YYEEEE. This clonotype was detected ten times or more. Its antigen is undetermined.

This chain connects TRBV5-6 to TRBJ2-3, with a possible D match to TRBD2 (5 bases). The receptor was derived from a woman aged 18-29 years with Graves' hyperthyroidism. Input material: blood. CDR3 bases: TGTGCCAGCAGCTTGGCCGGTGTCGGGGAAGGGGATACGCAGTATTTT. Protein: CASSLAGVGEGDTQYF.